This T cell receptor beta chain was identified in a study of shared clonotypes between healthy human individuals. Worth noting for this clone: Antigen unknown.

CD45RO-negative CD8 cells positively selected for CCR7 made up the naive population, which excluded terminally differentiated effector memory CD45RA+ cells. Healthy HIV-negative adults without recent acute infections or vaccinations served as donors. Only in-frame clones appear in the TCRdb table, and some are missing; sequencing was by immunoSEQ multiplex PCR. This table holds about 2 million clones, about 94% found once. J was trimmed by 7 bases and V by 3 bases; bases with no gene match: 7. CDR3 length equals 15 residues. The germline CDR1 and CDR2 sequences are LNHDA and SQIVND (reference sequence). The study, taken as a whole, reports: Clonotypes not shared had lower generation probabilities than those common to all four donors. Researchers found naive subsets generally carried larger estimated richness than memory subsets.

The rearrangement uses TRBV19 and TRBJ2-1, with TRBD1 matching 9 bases. The receptor was isolated from a man aged 18-30 years in good health. The sample taken for sequencing was naive CD8+ T cells sorted from blood. The CDR3 protein is CASSITGGLMNEQFF. DNA for the CDR3: TGTGCCAGTAGTATTACAGGGGGCCTGATGAATGAGCAGTTCTTC. The whole variable domain, remainder taken from reference TRBV19 and TRBJ2-1, is DGGITQSPKYLFRKEGQNVTLSCEQNLNHDAMYWYRQDPGQGLRLIYYSQIVNDFQKGDIAEGYSVSREKKESFPLTVTSAQKNPTAFYLCASSITGGLMNEQFFGPGTRLTVL.